This T cell receptor (beta chain) was recovered during a study of blood T cell repertoires in COVID-19. Overall study: Whether acute or convalescent, the COVID-19 samples came from the United States, Italy and Spain. T cells, B-cell-depleted T cells, or PBMCs supplied cDNA or gDNA.

The V segment lost 4 bases and the J segment 5 bases; nucleotides outside the gene matches: 2. The CDR3 is 15 residues long. Germline-derived CDR1 and CDR2 are MNHEY and SMNVEV (reference sequence). The authors' processing: Counts of nucleated cells, estimated from reference gene primer amplification, were obtained. The repertoire was sequenced with immunoSEQ multiplex PCR; TCRdb's copy has only in-frame clones and lacks some. The DNA was the basis for D and trimming; V, J and clone size are from that table. Counted here are under 300,000 clones, approximately 87% occurring once; the ten biggest clones make up about 4.3%.

The sequencing sample was made of peripheral blood. This chain connects TRBV27 to TRBJ2-1; 13 bases line up with TRBD2. The clonotype was recovered from a man aged 60 to 69 who had recovered from COVID-19. CDR3 sequence reads: CASSSGLAGNNEQFF. CDR3 coding DNA: TGTGCCAGCAGTTCGGGACTAGCGGGAAACAATGAGCAGTTCTTC.